These 26 T cell receptor beta chains were all obtained from the same sample, sequenced in a study of glioma-infiltrating T cells. Amplification of TCR alpha and beta CDR3 regions from RNA used iRepertoire nested multiplex PCR. TCRdb used MiXCR to reprocess the multiplex PCR reads, holding one entry per CDR3 protein. The sample shows tens of thousands of distinct CDR3 sequences, 35% to 45% of them seen only once. The sample was glioma tissue, nonneoplastic brain tissue, or PBMCs (not recorded which). The receptors come from a human donor with low-grade glioma or glioblastoma, undergoing nonglioma brain surgery, or in good health (not recorded which).

The V call is TRBV30, the J call TRBJ2-5, with a tentative D call TRBD1 (5 bases). CDR1 is GTSNPN and CDR2 is SVGIG in the germline V gene (reference sequence). The V end was cut by 4 bases, the J end by 2 bases, with 11 bases between. This CDR3 is built from 13 residues. CDR3: CAWNRQLQETQYF. The CDR3 bases are TGTGCCTGGAACAGACAGCTTCAAGAGACCCAGTACTTC.

This rearrangement joins TRBV12-3 or TRBV12-4 to TRBJ2-7, with 9 bases that match TRBD2. V lost 0 bases to trimming and J lost 3 bases; unmatched junction nucleotides: 3. The CDR3 extends over 15 amino acids. The CDR3 nucleotides are TGTGCCAGCAGTTTAGCTAGCGGGAGTAGCTACGAGCAGTACTTC. Its protein product is CASSLASGSSYEQYF.

The V gene is TRBV19, the J gene TRBJ2-1, with 11 nucleotides matching TRBD2. The CDR3 totals 17 residues. V lost 3 bases, J lost 2 bases, and 6 bases stayed unmatched. Germline values: CDR1 LNHDA, CDR2 SQIVND (reference sequence). CDR3 nucleotides: TGTGCCAGTAGTATTCCCACTAGCGGGGGTACCTACAATGAGCAGTTCTTC. This translates into CASSIPTSGGTYNEQFF.

In this sample, this clonotype turned up many times. This sequence joins TRBV10-3 and TRBJ2-2, with 8 bases lining up with TRBD1. Germline V gene lookup returns CDR1 ENHRY and CDR2 SYGVKD. With 5 bases clipped from V and 0 bases from J, the junction kept 2 bases outside the gene matches. CDR3 length: 15 amino acids. The CDR3 DNA sequence: TGTGCCATCAGTCCGGGACAGGCGAACACCGGGGAGCTGTTTTTT. Translated, it gives CAISPGQANTGELFF.

The table lists this clonotype with many counts. The chain joins TRBV10-3 to TRBJ1-2, with 7 positions matching TRBD1. This CDR3 has 13 amino acids. Germline trimming cut 6 bases from V and 6 bases from J; bases unmatched to any gene: 7. The germline gives CDR1 ENHRY, CDR2 SYGVKD. The CDR3: CAIRGQPRNGYTF. The DNA for the CDR3 is TGTGCCATCAGGGGACAGCCAAGAAATGGCTACACCTTC.

Concerning this clonotype itself: A much larger clone differs by one base, so this may be a read error. In DNA, the CDR3 is TGTGCCAGCTCACCCACAATAGGGCGGAACCAAGAGACCCAGGACTTC. Encoded protein: CASSPTIGRNQETQDF. The rearrangement uses TRBV18 and TRBJ2-5; D gene ambiguous. Germline-derived CDR1 and CDR2 are KGHSH and LQKENI. This CDR3 is built from 16 residues.

This clonotype came up many times. The gene calls are TRBV29-1 and TRBJ1-2; TRBD1 might be the D (5 bases). CDR3 length: 14 amino acids. Trimming took off 6 bases at V and 7 bases at J, with 21 bases between the two ends. Germline assignment: CDR1 SQVTM and CDR2 ANQGSEA. CDR3 residues: CSVPRGPRTGGYTF. The CDR3 coding sequence is TGCAGCGTCCCCCGGGGACCGAGGACGGGTGGCTACACCTTC.

This clonotype was counted at least ten times. The chain has TRBV20-1 and TRBJ1-1; maybe TRBD1 (6 bases). This CDR3 is built from 13 residues. With 6 bases removed from V and 4 bases from J, the gap between germline ends came to 15 bases. Germline V CDR1 and CDR2: DFQATT, SNEGSKA (reference sequence). CDR3 coding DNA: TGCAGTGCGCGACAGGACTTGGGCACTGAAGCTTTCTTT. Encoded protein: CSARQDLGTEAFF.

The table lists this clonotype with a few counts. V and J are TRBV11-3 and TRBJ2-1, with 10 bases aligning to TRBD2. From germline, CDR1 is SGHNT and CDR2 YENEEA. V lost 5 bases and J lost 7; bases outside the gene matches: 14. There are 17 residues in the CDR3. CDR3 bases: TGTGCCAGCAGCCCCCAGGGAGCGGGAGGGCCGAGGAATGAGCAGTTCTTC. This sequence encodes CASSPQGAGGPRNEQFF. Using reference TRBV11-3 and TRBJ2-1 for the parts outside the CDR3, the full variable domain is EAGVVQSPRYKIIEKKQPVAFWCNPISGHNTLYWYLQNLGQGPELLIRYENEEAVDDSQLPKDRFSAERLKGVDSTLKIQPAELGDSAVYLCASSPQGAGGPRNEQFFGPGTRLTVL.

Details on this clonotype: One junction end does not reproduce the germline sequence, and a read error may be involved. The gene calls are TRBV15 and TRBJ1-5, with D tentatively TRBD1 (5 bases). Germline CDR1 LNHNV, CDR2 YYDKDF (reference sequence). This CDR3 is built from 14 residues. The CDR3 loop reads CATRRVKGNQPQHF. The CDR3 DNA reads as TGTGCCACCAGGAGAGTTAAGGGGAATCAGCCCCAGCATTTT.

This clonotype was recorded at least ten times. This sequence joins TRBV2 and TRBJ2-1, with D unresolved. Trimming pared 4 bases from V and 0 bases from J, leaving 4 bases between. Germline-derived CDR1 and CDR2 are SNHLY and FYNNEI. The CDR3 is 13 residues long. DNA for the CDR3: TGTGCCAGCAGTGGGGCCTCCTACAATGAGCAGTTCTTC. Protein: CASSGASYNEQFF. Looking up the rest from reference TRBV2 and TRBJ2-1 gives the full variable domain: EPEVTQTPSHQVTQMGQEVILRCVPISNHLYFYWYRQILGQKVEFLVSFYNNEISEKSEIFDDQFSVERPDGSNFTLKIRSTKLEDSAMYFCASSGASYNEQFFGPGTRLTVL.

This clonotype was detected many times. In nucleotides, the CDR3 is TGCAGTGCTAGTTCCCGGGACAGGGGGCTCTTTGAGCAGTTCTTC. Amino acids: CSASSRDRGLFEQFF. This chain connects TRBV20-1 to TRBJ2-1; 12 nucleotides line up with TRBD1. The CDR3 spans 15 residues. CDR1 DFQATT and CDR2 SNEGSKA come from the germline V gene (reference sequence). The junction had 9 bases not matched to a gene; V was cut back by 3 bases and J by 9 bases.

This clonotype was seen many times. This chain uses TRBV14 with TRBJ2-3; the match to TRBD2 covers 7 bases. Germline assignment: CDR1 SGHDN and CDR2 FVKESK. With 3 bases clipped from V and 4 bases from J, the junction kept 10 bases outside the gene matches. The CDR3 loop spans 16 amino acids. DNA for the CDR3: TGTGCCAGCAGCCATACCGGACTAGTCGGAGCAGATACGCAGTATTTT. It codes for CASSHTGLVGADTQYF.

With respect to this clonotype: The germline gene is not matched at one end of the junction; a read error may be the cause. This CDR3 reads CASSPGLAQGTQYF. The DNA of the CDR3 is TGTGCCAGCTCGCCGGGACTAGCTCAAGGGACCCAGTACTTC. This rearrangement joins TRBV18 to TRBJ2-5; 9 bases line up with TRBD2. The CDR3 extends over 14 amino acids. Germline V CDR1 and CDR2: KGHSH, LQKENI.

This chain links TRBV29-1 with TRBJ2-3; tentative D call: TRBD1 (6 bases). CDR3 size: 13 residues. V shed 5 bases and J shed 6 bases, with 15 bases lying between them. Germline CDR1 reads SQVTM; CDR2 reads ANQGSEA. The CDR3 here is CSVSRTGSDTQYF. The CDR3 DNA sequence: TGCAGCGTTAGTAGAACAGGGAGTGATACGCAGTATTTT.

This clonotype came up many times. The V and J genes are TRBV7-9 and TRBJ2-7; D uncertain. The germline CDR1 and CDR2 sequences are SEHNR and FQNEAQ (reference sequence). The CDR3 has 15 amino acids. Trimming took 6 bases from V and 5 from J, leaving 20 bases between them. CDR3 loop: CASSPAGLVGHEQYF. In nucleotides, the CDR3 is TGTGCCAGCAGTCCAGCTGGGCTAGTCGGCCACGAGCAGTACTTC.

This clonotype was found many times. The genes are TRBV19 and TRBJ1-5; TRBD1 agrees at 7 bases. The V gene end was trimmed by 5 bases and the J gene end by 15 bases; junction bases not matched to a gene: 16. Germline V lookup: CDR1 LNHDA, CDR2 SQIVND (reference sequence). This CDR3 contains 14 residues. CDR3 nucleotide sequence: TGTGCCAGTAGTCCCGATCAAGGGGGCTCCCGACCGCATTTT. Residues: CASSPDQGGSRPHF.

This clonotype was counted many times. The J gene is TRBJ1-6, the V gene TRBV27; D remains ambiguous. The CDR3 contains 13 residues. CDR1 is MNHEY, CDR2 SMNVEV, per germline (reference sequence). V lost 7 bases, J lost 9 bases, and 13 bases lay in between. Written as DNA, the CDR3 is TGTGCCAGCATGGGTGGGTTAAGTTCACCCCTCCACTTT. This codes for CASMGGLSSPLHF.

The chain joins TRBV6-6 to TRBJ2-7; a possible D gene is TRBD2 (6 bases). CDR3 length equals 13 residues. The germline CDR1 and CDR2 sequences are MNHNY and SVGAGI (reference sequence). Trimming removed 4 bases from V and 3 bases from J, with 10 bases in between. CDR3 protein: CASSFRLVYEQYF. The CDR3 region has the DNA TGTGCCAGCAGTTTCCGACTAGTCTACGAGCAGTACTTC.

This clonotype was observed many times. This chain joins TRBV7-9 and TRBJ1-2, with D perhaps TRBD1 (5 bases). Germline loops: CDR1 SEHNR, CDR2 FQNEAQ (reference sequence). CDR3 length: 13 amino acids. The V gene lost 5 bases and the J gene lost 0 bases, with 7 bases spanning the gap. DNA of the CDR3: TGTGCCAGCAGCCGGGACTCTAACTATGGCTACACCTTC. This gives the protein CASSRDSNYGYTF.

This clonotype was observed many times. This chain uses TRBV20-1 with TRBJ1-2; D is ambiguous. V lost 2 bases and J lost 8, with 9 bases in between. In germline, CDR1 is DFQATT, CDR2 SNEGSKA (reference sequence). The CDR3 has 11 amino acids. This chain's CDR3 is CSARSLLGYTF. The CDR3 nucleotides read TGCAGTGCTAGATCCCTTCTCGGCTACACCTTC.

The chain couples TRBV4-1 to TRBJ1-6; TRBD1 agrees at 7 bases. There are 17 residues in the CDR3. V lost 3 bases, J lost 7 bases, and 12 bases stayed unmatched. Per the germline V gene, CDR1 is MGHRA and CDR2 is YSYEKL. CDR3 residues: CASSQRGRDRSNSPLHF. The DNA of the CDR3 is TGCGCCAGCAGCCAGAGGGGACGGGACAGATCAAATTCACCCCTCCACTTT.

The chain carries TRBV7-9 and TRBJ2-1; possibly TRBD2 for D (6 bases). Trimming shortened V by 4 bases and J by 4 bases, and 26 bases separated the two germline ends. CDR3 length equals 19 residues. Germline loops: CDR1 SEHNR, CDR2 FQNEAQ (reference sequence). CDR3 loop: CASSYTMGTGTRSYNEQFF. CDR3 sequence (DNA): TGTGCCAGCAGCTACACAATGGGGACCGGGACTCGTTCTTACAATGAGCAGTTCTTC.

In regard to this clonotype: Its ends do not fully match the called genes, so a read error is possible. The rearrangement links TRBV5-4 to TRBJ2-3; D perhaps matches TRBD2 (7 bases). Germline CDR1 is SGHNT and CDR2 is YYREEE (reference sequence). The length of the CDR3 is 16 residues. The CDR3 DNA follows: TGTGCCAGCAGCTTGTCAAGGGGGGGAAGAACAGATACGGAGTATTTT. This codes for CASSLSRGGRTDTEYF.

The sample holds one count of this clonotype. The V call is TRBV29-1, the J call TRBJ2-1, with TRBD2 identical over 7 bases. Germline V gene lookup returns CDR1 SQVTM and CDR2 ANQGSEA. This CDR3 contains 16 residues. Losses at the gene ends were 2 bases for V and 7 bases for J; bases not matched to a gene: 14. CDR3 nucleotide sequence: TGCAGCGTTGAACCTCTCCCTAACCTTAGCGGGAATGAGCAGTTCTTC. It is translated as CSVEPLPNLSGNEQFF.

This clonotype was found many times. The chain joins TRBV9 to TRBJ2-1; 7 bases fit TRBD2. The V gene's germline CDR1 is SGDLS and CDR2 YYNGEE. V dropped 7 bases and J dropped 6; count of bases not matched to a gene: 4. This CDR3 region has 12 residues. The CDR3 coding sequence is TGTGCCAGCGCGGGAGCGTTCAATGAGCAGTTCTTC. Amino acids: CASAGAFNEQFF.